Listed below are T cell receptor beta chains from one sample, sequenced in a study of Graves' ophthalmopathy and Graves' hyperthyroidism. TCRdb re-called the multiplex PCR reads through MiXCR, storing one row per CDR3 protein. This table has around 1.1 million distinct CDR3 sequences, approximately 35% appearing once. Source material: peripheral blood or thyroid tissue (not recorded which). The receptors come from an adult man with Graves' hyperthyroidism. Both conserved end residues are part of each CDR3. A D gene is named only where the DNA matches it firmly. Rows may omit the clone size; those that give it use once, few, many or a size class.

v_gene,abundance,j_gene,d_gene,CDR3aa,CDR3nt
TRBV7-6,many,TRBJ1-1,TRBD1,CASSPGTGDTEAFF,TGTGCCAGCAGTCCCGGGACAGGGGACACTGAAGCTTTCTTT
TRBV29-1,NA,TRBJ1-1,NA,CSAMTRADTEAFF,TGCAGCGCCATGACTAGGGCGGACACTGAAGCTTTCTTT
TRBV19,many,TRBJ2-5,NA,CASSLYSKETQYF,TGTGCCAGTAGTCTCTACAGTAAAGAGACCCAGTACTTC
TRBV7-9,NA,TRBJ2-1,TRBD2,CASSRSGGDYNEQFF,TGTGCCAGCAGCAGGAGCGGGGGGGACTACAATGAGCAGTTCTTC
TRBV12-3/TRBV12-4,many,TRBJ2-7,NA,CASSSPGSRYEQYF,TGTGCCAGCAGTTCCCCGGGATCGCGCTACGAGCAGTACTTC
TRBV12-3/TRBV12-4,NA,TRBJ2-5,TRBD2,CATRTSGGRGTQYF,TGTGCCACCAGGACTAGCGGGGGGCGGGGGACCCAGTACTTC
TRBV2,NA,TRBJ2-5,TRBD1,CASRDRVNQETQYF,TGTGCCAGCAGGGACAGGGTGAACCAAGAGACCCAGTACTTC
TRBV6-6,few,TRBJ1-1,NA,CASSQGRLGAFF,TGTGCCAGCAGTCAAGGGCGATTGGGAGCTTTCTTT
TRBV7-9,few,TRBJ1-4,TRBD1,CASSTRTGLWGNEKLFF,TGTGCCAGCAGCACCCGGACAGGGCTTTGGGGGAATGAAAAACTGTTTTTT
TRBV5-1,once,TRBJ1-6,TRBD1,CASSGQGSYNPPLHF,TGCGCCAGCAGCGGACAGGGCTCCTATAATCCACCCCTCCACTTT
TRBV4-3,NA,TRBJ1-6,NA,CASSQVPSSYNSPLHF,TGCGCCAGCAGCCAAGTCCCGAGCTCCTATAATTCACCCCTCCACTTT
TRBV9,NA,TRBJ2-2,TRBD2,CASSPSGEPKGDTGELFF,TGTGCCAGCAGTCCTAGCGGGGAACCAAAAGGGGACACCGGGGAGCTGTTTTTT
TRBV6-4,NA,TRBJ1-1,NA,CASSDRGQESPKAFF,TGTGCCAGCAGTGACCGGGGACAAGAATCACCTAAAGCTTTCTTT
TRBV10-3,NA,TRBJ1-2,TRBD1,CAISSQPGQVVYGYTF,TGTGCCATCAGCAGCCAACCAGGACAGGTTGTCTATGGCTACACCTTC
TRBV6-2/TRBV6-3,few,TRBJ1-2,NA,CASTGTHYGYTF,TGTGCCAGCACCGGGACCCACTATGGCTACACCTTC
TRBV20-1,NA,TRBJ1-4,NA,CSAQLPRETDNEKLFF,TGCAGTGCGCAACTCCCCCGTGAGACAGATAATGAAAAACTGTTTTTT
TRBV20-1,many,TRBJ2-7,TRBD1,CSARQTDRASEQYF,TGCAGTGCTAGGCAAACGGACAGGGCAAGCGAGCAGTACTTC
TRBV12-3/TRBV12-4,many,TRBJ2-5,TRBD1,CASRRDRGMETQYF,TGTGCCAGCAGACGGGACAGGGGCATGGAGACCCAGTACTTC
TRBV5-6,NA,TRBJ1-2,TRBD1,CASSLWTGKNYGYTF,TGTGCCAGCAGCTTGTGGACAGGGAAGAACTATGGCTACACCTTC
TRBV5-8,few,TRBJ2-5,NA,CASMKMLESETQYF,TGTGCCAGCATGAAAATGCTGGAGTCAGAGACCCAGTACTTC
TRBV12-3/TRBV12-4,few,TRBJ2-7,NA,CASSSPVWGADEQYF,TGTGCCAGCAGTTCGCCCGTCTGGGGTGCGGACGAGCAGTACTTC
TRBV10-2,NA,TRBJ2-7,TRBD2,CASSAGLAGAYTDEQYF,TGCGCCAGCAGTGCCGGACTAGCGGGAGCCTATACGGACGAGCAGTACTTC
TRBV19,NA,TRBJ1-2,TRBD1,CASSTDRGRGYTF,TGTGCCAGTAGTACCGACAGGGGCCGTGGCTACACCTTC
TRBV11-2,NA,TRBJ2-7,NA,CASSLSGPRGNEQYF,TGTGCCAGCAGCCTAAGCGGGCCCCGAGGCAACGAGCAGTACTTC
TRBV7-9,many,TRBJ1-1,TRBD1,CASSSTGVGSKAFF,TGTGCCAGCAGCTCGACAGGGGTTGGTTCAAAAGCTTTCTTT
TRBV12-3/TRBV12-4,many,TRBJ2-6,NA,CASSRTYDRDGSSGANVLTF,TGTGCCAGCAGCAGGACATACGACCGGGACGGATCATCTGGGGCCAACGTCCTGACTTTC
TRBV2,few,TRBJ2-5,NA,CASSRQNNQETQYF,TGTGCCAGCAGTCGACAGAATAACCAAGAGACCCAGTACTTC
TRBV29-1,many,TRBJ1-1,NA,CSVVRTLEAFF,TGCAGCGTTGTTCGGACCCTGGAAGCTTTCTTT
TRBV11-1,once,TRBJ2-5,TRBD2,CASSPSSGLETQYF,TGTGCCAGCAGCCCCTCTAGCGGGCTCGAGACCCAGTACTTC
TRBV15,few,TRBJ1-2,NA,CATSRERDGYTF,TGTGCCACCAGCAGAGAGAGGGATGGCTACACCTTC
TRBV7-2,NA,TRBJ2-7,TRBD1,CASSLEGTGGNEQYF,TGTGCCAGCAGCTTAGAAGGGACAGGGGGCAACGAGCAGTACTTC
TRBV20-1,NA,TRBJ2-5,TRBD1,CSATPGQLSFGETQYF,TGCAGTGCTACTCCGGGACAGCTATCCTTCGGGGAGACCCAGTACTTC
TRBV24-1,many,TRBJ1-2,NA,CATSDPGTVYGYTF,TGTGCCACCAGTGACCCCGGGACTGTCTATGGCTACACCTTC
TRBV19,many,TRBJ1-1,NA,CASSIFSTEAFF,TGTGCCAGTAGTATATTTAGCACTGAAGCTTTCTTT
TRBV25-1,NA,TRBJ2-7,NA,CASRPTHSSYEQYF,TGTGCCAGCAGACCGACGCATAGCTCCTACGAGCAGTACTTC